This TCR beta chain was sequenced during a study of vaccination and CD4 T cells after COVID-19. Overall study: Overlapping spike peptides of SARS-CoV-2, HCoV-NL63, HCoV-OC43 and HCoV-229E were used, and cells were stimulated with them.

Study results and limitations: Clonotypes reactive to SARS-CoV-2 had a median that went up from roughly 21 to 40, but not significantly.

Regarding this clonotype: Its antigen remains unidentified.

Treatment denoted: 10-day PBMC culture with coronavirus spike peptide pools or control peptides (ViraFEST assay). Sequenced with the Oncomine TCR Beta short-read assay was DNA taken from cultured CD4+ T cells. TCRdb reprocessed the PCR reads with MiXCR, giving one entry per CDR3 protein. The profile shows some 25,000 distinct CDR3 sequences, about three fifths of them singletons. There are 14 residues in the CDR3. Germline V gene data show CDR1 as SGHTA and CDR2 as FQGNSA. Between the trimmed V and J ends, which lost 5 bases and 1 base, there was a span of 12 bases. What was sequenced was CD4+ T cells from blood, cultured in vitro. The TCR comes from a human donor who had recovered from COVID-19. The chain links TRBV7-2 to TRBJ2-7; a possible D gene is TRBD1 (5 bases). CDR3 DNA: TGTGCCAGCAGCCCCGGACACGCGTCCTACGAGCAGTACTTC. Its protein is CASSPGHASYEQYF. Full variable domain (outside the CDR3, taken from reference TRBV7-2 and TRBJ2-7): GAGVSQSPSNKVTEKGKDVELRCDPISGHTALYWYRQSLGQGLEFLIYFQGNSAPDKSGLPSDRFSAERTGGSVSTLTIQRTQQEDSAVYLCASSPGHASYEQYFGPGTRLTVT.